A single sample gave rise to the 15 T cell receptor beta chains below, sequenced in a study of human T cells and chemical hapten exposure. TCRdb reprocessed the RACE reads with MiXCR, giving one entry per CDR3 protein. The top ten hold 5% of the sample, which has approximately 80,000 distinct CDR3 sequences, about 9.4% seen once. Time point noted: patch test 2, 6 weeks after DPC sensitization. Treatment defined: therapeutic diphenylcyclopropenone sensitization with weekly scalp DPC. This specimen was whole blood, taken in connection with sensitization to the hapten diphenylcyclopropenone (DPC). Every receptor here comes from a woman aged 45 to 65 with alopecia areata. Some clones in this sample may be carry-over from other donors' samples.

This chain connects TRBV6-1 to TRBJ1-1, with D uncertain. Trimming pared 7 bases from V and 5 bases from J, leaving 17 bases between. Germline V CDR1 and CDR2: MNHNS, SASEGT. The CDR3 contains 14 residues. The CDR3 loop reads CASTRKPGETEAFF. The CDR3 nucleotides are TGTGCCAGCACCAGAAAGCCGGGCGAAACTGAAGCTTTCTTT.

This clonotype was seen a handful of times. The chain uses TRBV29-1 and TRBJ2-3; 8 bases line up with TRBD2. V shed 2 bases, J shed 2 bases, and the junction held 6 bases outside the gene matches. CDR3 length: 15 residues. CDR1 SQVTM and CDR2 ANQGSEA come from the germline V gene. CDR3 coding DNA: TGCAGCGTTGAAAATCGGGGGGGTTTCACAGATACGCAGTATTTT. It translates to CSVENRGGFTDTQYF.

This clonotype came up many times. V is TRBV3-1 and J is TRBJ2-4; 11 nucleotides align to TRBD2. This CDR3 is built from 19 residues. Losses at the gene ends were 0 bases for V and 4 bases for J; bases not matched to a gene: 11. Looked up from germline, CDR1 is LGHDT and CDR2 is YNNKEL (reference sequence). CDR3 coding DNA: TGTGCCAGCAGCCAAGATGGCCTAGCGGGAGGTATAAAGAAAAACATTCAGTACTTC. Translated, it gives CASSQDGLAGGIKKNIQYF.

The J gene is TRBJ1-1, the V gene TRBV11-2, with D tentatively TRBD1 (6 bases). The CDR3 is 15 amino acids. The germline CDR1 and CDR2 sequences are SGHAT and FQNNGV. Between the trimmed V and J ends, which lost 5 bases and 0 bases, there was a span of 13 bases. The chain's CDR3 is CASSPDRTVNTEAFF. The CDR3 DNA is TGTGCCAGCAGCCCAGACAGGACAGTGAACACTGAAGCTTTCTTT. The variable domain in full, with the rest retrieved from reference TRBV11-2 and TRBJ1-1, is EAGVAQSPRYKIIEKRQSVAFWCNPISGHATLYWYQQILGQGPKLLIQFQNNGVVDDSQLPKDRFSAERLKGVDSTLKIQPAKLEDSAVYLCASSPDRTVNTEAFFGQGTRLTVV.

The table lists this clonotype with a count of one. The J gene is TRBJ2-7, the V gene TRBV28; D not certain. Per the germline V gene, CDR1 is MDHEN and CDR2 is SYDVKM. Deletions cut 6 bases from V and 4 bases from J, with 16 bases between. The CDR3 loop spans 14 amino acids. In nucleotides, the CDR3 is TGTGCCAGCAGGACCCTGGCCATCGGGTACGAGCAGTACTTC. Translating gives CASRTLAIGYEQYF. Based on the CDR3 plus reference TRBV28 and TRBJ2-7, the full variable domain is DVKVTQSSRYLVKRTGEKVFLECVQDMDHENMFWYRQDPGLGLRLIYFSYDVKMKEKGDIPEGYSVSREKKERFSLILESASTNQTSMYLCASRTLAIGYEQYFGPGTRLTVT.

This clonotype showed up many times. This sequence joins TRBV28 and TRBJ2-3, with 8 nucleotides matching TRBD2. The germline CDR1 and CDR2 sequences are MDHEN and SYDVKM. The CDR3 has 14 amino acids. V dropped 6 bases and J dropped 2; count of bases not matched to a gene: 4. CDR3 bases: TGTGCCAGCAGAACTAGCGGACCCACAGATACGCAGTATTTT. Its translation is CASRTSGPTDTQYF.

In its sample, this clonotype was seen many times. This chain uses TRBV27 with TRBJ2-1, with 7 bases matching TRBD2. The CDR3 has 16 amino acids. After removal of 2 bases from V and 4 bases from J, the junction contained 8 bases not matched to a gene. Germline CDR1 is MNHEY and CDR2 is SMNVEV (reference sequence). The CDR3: CASSLGGTTKYNEQFF. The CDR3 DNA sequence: TGTGCCAGCAGTTTAGGAGGGACTACCAAATACAATGAGCAGTTCTTC.

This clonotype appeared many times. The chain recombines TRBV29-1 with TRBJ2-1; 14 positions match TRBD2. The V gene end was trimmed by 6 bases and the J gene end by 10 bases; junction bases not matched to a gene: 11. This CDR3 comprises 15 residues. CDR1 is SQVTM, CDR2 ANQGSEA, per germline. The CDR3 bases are TGCAGCGTGGTACCGGGACTAGCGGGAGCTCAGGAGCAGTTCTTC. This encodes CSVVPGLAGAQEQFF.

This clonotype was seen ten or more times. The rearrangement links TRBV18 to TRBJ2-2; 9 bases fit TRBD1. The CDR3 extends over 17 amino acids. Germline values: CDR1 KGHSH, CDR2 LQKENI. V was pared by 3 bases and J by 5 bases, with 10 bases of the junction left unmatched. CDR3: CASSPQSGQGKTGELFF. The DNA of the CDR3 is TGTGCCAGCTCACCTCAAAGTGGACAGGGGAAGACCGGGGAGCTGTTTTTT.

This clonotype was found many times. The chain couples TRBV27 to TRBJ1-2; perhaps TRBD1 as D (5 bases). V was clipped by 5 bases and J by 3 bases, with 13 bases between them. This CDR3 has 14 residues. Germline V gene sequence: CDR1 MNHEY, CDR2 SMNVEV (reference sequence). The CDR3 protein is CASSPPDSYYGYTF. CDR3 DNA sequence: TGTGCCAGCAGTCCCCCCGACAGCTACTATGGCTACACCTTC.

The CDR3 loop is CASSSTSGRGEQFF. The CDR3 region has the DNA TGTGCCAGCAGCTCGACTAGCGGGAGAGGCGAGCAGTTCTTC. The genes are TRBV19 and TRBJ2-1; 12 nucleotides align to TRBD2. Germline values: CDR1 LNHDA, CDR2 SQIVND (reference sequence). V shed 9 bases, J shed 10 bases, and the junction held 10 bases outside the gene matches. The CDR3 spans 14 residues. The full variable domain, completed using reference TRBV19 and TRBJ2-1, is DGGITQSPKYLFRKEGQNVTLSCEQNLNHDAMYWYRQDPGQGLRLIYYSQIVNDFQKGDIAEGYSVSREKKESFPLTVTSAQKNPTAFYLCASSSTSGRGEQFFGPGTRLTVL.

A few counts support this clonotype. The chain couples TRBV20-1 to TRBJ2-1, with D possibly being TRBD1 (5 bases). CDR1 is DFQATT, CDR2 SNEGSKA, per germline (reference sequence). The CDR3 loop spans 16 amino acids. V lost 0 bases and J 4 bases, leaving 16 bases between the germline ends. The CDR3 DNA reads TGCAGTGCTAGAGAGGCAGGGTTAGGGGTTTACAATGAGCAGTTCTTC. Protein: CSAREAGLGVYNEQFF.

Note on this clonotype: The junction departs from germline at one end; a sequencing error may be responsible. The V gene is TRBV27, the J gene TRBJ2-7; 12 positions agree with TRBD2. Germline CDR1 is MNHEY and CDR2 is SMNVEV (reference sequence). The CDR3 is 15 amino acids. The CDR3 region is CDSSRGLAGSFGLVF. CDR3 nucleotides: TGTGACAGCAGTAGAGGACTAGCGGGATCGTTTGGCTTAGTCTTC.

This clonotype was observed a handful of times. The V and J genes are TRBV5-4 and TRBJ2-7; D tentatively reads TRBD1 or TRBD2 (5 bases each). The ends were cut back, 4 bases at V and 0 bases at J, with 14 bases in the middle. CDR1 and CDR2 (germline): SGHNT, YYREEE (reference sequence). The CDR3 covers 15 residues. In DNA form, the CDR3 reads TGTGCCAGCAGCCCCGGGACGGCACTCTCCTACGAGCAGTACTTC. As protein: CASSPGTALSYEQYF.

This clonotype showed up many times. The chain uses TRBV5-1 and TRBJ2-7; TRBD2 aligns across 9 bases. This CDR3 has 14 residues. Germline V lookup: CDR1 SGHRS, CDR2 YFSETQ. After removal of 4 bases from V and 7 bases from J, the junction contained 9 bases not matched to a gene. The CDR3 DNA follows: TGCGCCAGCAGCCCTAGCGGGAAACCGGGGGAGCAGTACTTC. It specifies CASSPSGKPGEQYF.